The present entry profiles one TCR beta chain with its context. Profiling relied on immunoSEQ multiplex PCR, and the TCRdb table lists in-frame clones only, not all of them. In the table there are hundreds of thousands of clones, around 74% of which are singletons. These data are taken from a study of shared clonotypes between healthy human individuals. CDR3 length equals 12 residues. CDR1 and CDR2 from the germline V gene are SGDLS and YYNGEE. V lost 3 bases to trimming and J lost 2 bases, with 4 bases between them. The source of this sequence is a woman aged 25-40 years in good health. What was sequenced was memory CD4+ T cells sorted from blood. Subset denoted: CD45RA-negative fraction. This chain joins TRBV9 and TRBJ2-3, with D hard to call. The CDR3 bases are TGTGCCAGCAGCGCCGACACAGATACGCAGTATTTT. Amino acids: CASSADTDTQYF. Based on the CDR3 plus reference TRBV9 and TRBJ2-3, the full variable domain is DSGVTQTPKHLITATGQRVTLRCSPRSGDLSVYWYQQSLDQGLQFLIQYYNGEERAKGNILERFSAQQFPDLHSELNLSSLELGDSALYFCASSADTDTQYFGPGTRLTVL.